This TCR beta chain originates from a study of T cell repertoires in cytomegalovirus infection. On the study more broadly: Public TCR beta signatures indicated both CMV infection and matching HLA type.

Study results and limitations: HLA-C-restricted CMV-specific TCR beta clonotypes prevailed in the ex vivo response.

Trimming pared 4 bases from V and 5 bases from J, leaving 8 bases between. CDR3 length equals 12 residues. TCRdb analysed the reads with MiXCR anew, one entry per CDR3 protein. The data show 200,000 to 250,000 distinct CDR3 sequences, approximately 22% seen once. This clonotype was seen at least ten times. Its cognate antigen is unknown. This sequence originates from a human donor in good health (CMV status not recorded). Some clones in this sample may be carry-over from other donors' samples. The sequenced material came from CD8+ T cells from PBMCs. The chain has TRBV12-3 or TRBV12-4 and TRBJ2-5; weak D call: TRBD2 (5 bases). DNA of the CDR3: TGTGCCAGCAGTTCTCCGGGGGAGACCCAGTACTTC. Protein sequence: CASSSPGETQYF.